The T cell receptor beta chain under discussion was sequenced for a study of radiation and T cells in renal cell carcinoma. Study results and limitations: From baseline, blood top tumor clonotypes peaked at 2 weeks post-radiation.

Remarks on this clone: Its cognate antigen is unknown.

CDR1 is SGHTA and CDR2 is FQGTGA in the germline V gene. V was pared by 2 bases and J by 4 bases, with 12 bases between. The CDR3 contains 15 residues. Sample time point: blood 2 weeks post-SBRT. The treatment: 15 Gy SBRT to primary tumor, nephrectomy 4 weeks later. Clear cell pathology was present in this patient's renal cell carcinoma. Some clones are missing from TCRdb's copy, which holds only in-frame ones; the method was immunoSEQ multiplex PCR. This sample carries 65,000 to 80,000 clones, around 86% of them seen once, and the ten largest clones take under 25%. The sequenced sample was blood, obtained from a patient whose treatment included radiotherapy and nephrectomy. The V gene is TRBV7-3, the J gene TRBJ2-1; the D is unclear. The source of this sequence is a woman between 50 and 59 years old with renal cell carcinoma. The CDR3 loop is CASSLDASVYNEQFF. Here the CDR3 DNA reads TGTGCCAGCAGCTTAGACGCGTCGGTATACAATGAGCAGTTCTTC.